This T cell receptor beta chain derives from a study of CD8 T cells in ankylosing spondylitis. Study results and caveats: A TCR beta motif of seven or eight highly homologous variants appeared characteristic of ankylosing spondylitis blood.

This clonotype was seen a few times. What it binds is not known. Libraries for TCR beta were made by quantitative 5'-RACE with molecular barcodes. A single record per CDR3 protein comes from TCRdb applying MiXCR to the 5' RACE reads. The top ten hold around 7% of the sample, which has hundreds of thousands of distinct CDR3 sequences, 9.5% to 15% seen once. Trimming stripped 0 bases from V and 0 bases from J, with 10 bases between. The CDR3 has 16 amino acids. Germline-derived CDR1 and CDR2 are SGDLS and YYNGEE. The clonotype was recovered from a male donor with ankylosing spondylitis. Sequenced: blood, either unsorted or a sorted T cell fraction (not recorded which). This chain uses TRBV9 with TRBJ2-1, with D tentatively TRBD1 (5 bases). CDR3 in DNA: TGTGCCAGCAGCGTAGGGGGCAGTAACTCCTACAATGAGCAGTTCTTC. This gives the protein CASSVGGSNSYNEQFF.